A selection of T cell receptor beta chains follows, all from one sample in a study of blood T cell repertoires in COVID-19. The table came from immunoSEQ multiplex PCR; TCRdb's copy has only in-frame clones and leaves some out. The top ten clones hold roughly a fifth of a sample with over 55,000 clones, about 83% of them seen once. Sequenced input: peripheral blood. Source of these receptors: a woman older than 75 with acute or convalescent COVID-19. The CDR3 runs from the conserved cysteine through the conserved F or W. D genes are given only for firm matches. Expanded clones are given a class, and other clones once, few, many or no size at all.

.	TRBV20-1	TRBJ1-6	.	TGCAGTGCTAGTGCAGGGGAGGGAAATTCACCCCTCCACTTT	CSASAGEGNSPLHF
.	TRBV6-5	TRBJ1-1	TRBD1	TGTGCCAGCAGTCGCCGACAGGGGGTTAGTGAAGCTTTCTTT	CASSRRQGVSEAFF
.	TRBV28	TRBJ1-4	.	TGTGCCAGCTTGTCGTTTAATGAAAAACTGTTTTTT	CASLSFNEKLFF
.	TRBV7-8	TRBJ2-2	TRBD2	TGTGCCAGCACCAGGACTAGCGGGAGCACCGGGGAGCTGTTTTTT	CASTRTSGSTGELFF
few	TRBV6-2/TRBV6-3	TRBJ2-6	TRBD2	TGTGCCAGCACCCCCAGCGGGAGGGCCAACGTCCTGACTTTC	CASTPSGRANVLTF
few	TRBV3-1/TRBV3-2	TRBJ1-6	.	TGTGCCAGCAGCGGAATGGACAGCTATAATTCACCCCTCCACTTT	CASSGMDSYNSPLHF
.	TRBV7-8	TRBJ1-5	.	TGTGCCAGCAGCTTACTGGGGGCTCCCCGACCGGAGCCCCAGCATTTT	CASSLLGAPRPEPQHF
.	TRBV9	TRBJ1-1	TRBD1	TGTGCCAGCAGCATGACCCGGGACAGGGGGTTTATGAACACTGAAGCTTTCTTT	CASSMTRDRGFMNTEAFF
medium-sized	TRBV27	TRBJ1-5	.	TGTGCCAGCAGTTTAGGCAGTTTACCGCATCAGCCCCAGCATTTT	CASSLGSLPHQPQHF
.	TRBV5-1	TRBJ2-5	TRBD1	TGCGCCAGCAGCTTCGGGGACAGGGTCGGAGAGACCCAGTACTTC	CASSFGDRVGETQYF
.	TRBV15	TRBJ1-4	.	TGTGCCACCAGCAGAGGGCGGGGTCAGGGCGACGAAAAACTGTTTTTT	CATSRGRGQGDEKLFF
once	TRBV19	TRBJ1-1	TRBD1	TGTGCCAGTAAGGGGGGACAGTCGAAGGCCGAAGCTTTCTTT	CASKGGQSKAEAFF
once	TRBV28	TRBJ1-2	TRBD1	TGTGCCAGCAGTCCAATTTCGAACAGGGGACGACGAAATGGCTACACCTTC	CASSPISNRGRRNGYTF
.	TRBV9	TRBJ2-5	TRBD1	TGTGCCAGCAGCGTAGAGGGACAGGGGGTGCGAGGGACCCAGTACTTC	CASSVEGQGVRGTQYF
.	TRBV6-5	TRBJ2-5	.	TGTGCCAGCAGTTATTCAACCCCGGGGACCCAGTACTTC	CASSYSTPGTQYF
.	TRBV20-1	TRBJ1-1	.	TGCAGTGCTAGTCAGGGGGCTTTCTTT	CSASQGAFF
.	TRBV11-2	TRBJ2-5	.	TGTGCCAGCAGCTCGGGGGGCTGGGGAGAGACCCAGTACTTC	CASSSGGWGETQYF
.	TRBV18	TRBJ1-4	.	TGTGCCAGCTCACCTTCGCCTAATGAGCTGGAAAAACTGTTTTTT	CASSPSPNELEKLFF
.	TRBV12-3/TRBV12-4	TRBJ1-2	.	TGTGCCAGCAGTTTAGGTGGAGGGGCCTACACCTTC	CASSLGGGAYTF
.	TRBV7-2	TRBJ1-4	TRBD1	TGTGCCAGCAGCTTAAGGAGACAGGGGGAGGGAGGAGAAAAACTGTTTTTT	CASSLRRQGEGGEKLFF
.	TRBV2	TRBJ1-5	.	TGTGCCAGCAGTGATGGACAGCTAGATAATCAGCCCCAGCATTTT	CASSDGQLDNQPQHF
once	TRBV9	TRBJ1-4	.	TGTGCCAGCAGCGCGAGAGGTTCGGCTGATGAAAAACTGTTTTTT	CASSARGSADEKLFF
.	TRBV19	TRBJ1-5	.	TGTGCCAGTAAATATAGCAATCAGCCCCAGCATTTT	CASKYSNQPQHF
.	TRBV5-1	TRBJ2-3	TRBD1	TGCGCCGGCTCTCCGGGACAGTACACAGATACGCAGTATTTT	CAGSPGQYTDTQYF
.	TRBV3-1/TRBV3-2	TRBJ2-5	.	TGTGCCAGCAGCCTACAGGTTTCGGGGGGCCGGGAGACCCAGTACTTC	CASSLQVSGGRETQYF
.	TRBV7-8	TRBJ2-7	TRBD2	TGTGCCAGCAGCCCCGGACTAGCGGGATACGAGCAGTACTTC	CASSPGLAGYEQYF
.	TRBV7-9	TRBJ2-1	TRBD2	TGTGCCAGCAGCCGACTAGCGGGTGCCAATGAGCAGTTCTTC	CASSRLAGANEQFF
once	TRBV19	TRBJ1-3	.	TGTGCCAGTAGTATGATCCCGGCGGGGTCTGGAAACACCATATATTTT	CASSMIPAGSGNTIYF
.	TRBV6-5	TRBJ1-6	.	TGTGCCAGCACGAGGGTGAATAATTCACCCCTCCACTTT	CASTRVNNSPLHF